Below, 14 T cell receptor beta chains from the same sample are listed, as sequenced in a study of beta chain features in type 1 diabetes. Findings of the study overall: When Type 1 diabetes patients were examined, their TCRB CDR3s proved moderately but significantly shorter in all four CD4+ subsets.

As every portion of the isolated RNA was reverse transcribed, the sequencing read expressed TCRB transcripts. Here immunoSEQ multiplex PCR was the method, and the copy in TCRdb shows in-frame clones only, minus some. The sample contains under 350,000 clones, roughly an eighth of which appear only once. These receptors lack a known antigen. The sample taken for sequencing was naive CD4+ T cells from blood. Receptor source: a man under 40 with type 1 diabetes.

This clone was detected a few times. The chain uses TRBV30 and TRBJ1-1; D remains ambiguous. CDR1 GTSNPN and CDR2 SVGIG come from the germline V gene (reference sequence). There are 12 residues in the CDR3. Deletions cut 3 bases from V and 5 bases from J, with 10 bases between. In nucleotides, the CDR3 is TGTGCCTGGAGGGCGGGTAGTACTGAAGCTTTCTTT. Translated, it gives CAWRAGSTEAFF.

This clone has a handful of counts. The same CDR3 also results from other DNA sequences found in this sample. The V call is TRBV6-5, the J call TRBJ2-3, with D possibly being TRBD1 (6 bases). V lost 4 bases, J lost 4 bases, and 9 bases lay in between. The length of the CDR3 is 13 residues. CDR1 is MNHEY, CDR2 SVGAGI, per germline. Here the CDR3 DNA reads TGTGCCAGCAGTTCCCCAGGGGCAGATACGCAGTATTTT. Residues: CASSSPGADTQYF.

V usage is TRBV19 and J usage is TRBJ1-1, with 9 positions matching TRBD1. Germline CDR1 reads LNHDA; CDR2 reads SQIVND (reference sequence). This CDR3 has 11 residues. J was trimmed by 10 bases and V by 9 bases; bases with no gene match: 6. CDR3 residues: CASWDRERAFF. As DNA, the CDR3 is TGTGCCAGCTGGGACAGGGAGAGAGCTTTCTTT.

The table lists this clone with a few counts. The rearrangement uses TRBV18 and TRBJ2-3; 8 bases are shared with TRBD1. The germline V gene encodes CDR1 KGHSH and CDR2 LQKENI. The CDR3 contains 15 residues. V trimming: 3 bases; J trimming: 2 bases; junction bases outside the gene matches: 4. CDR3 in amino acids: CASSPDRGFTDTQYF. The CDR3 bases are TGTGCCAGCTCACCCGACAGGGGATTCACAGATACGCAGTATTTT. Full variable domain (rest looked up from reference TRBV18 and TRBJ2-3): NAGVMQNPRHLVRRRGQEARLRCSPMKGHSHVYWYRQLPEEGLKFMVYLQKENIIDESGMPKERFSAEFPKEGPSILRIQQVVRGDSAAYFCASSPDRGFTDTQYFGPGTRLTVL.

Written as DNA, the CDR3 is TGTGCCTGCGCAGCTTTTAGCTACGCAGATACGCAGTATTTT. Protein sequence: CACAAFSYADTQYF. The rearrangement links TRBV30 to TRBJ2-3; D is unresolved. V was cut by 6 bases and J by 4 bases, with 17 bases left in between. The CDR3 is 14 residues long. Germline CDR1 GTSNPN, CDR2 SVGIG (reference sequence).

This clone has just a few counts. V gene TRBV7-2 combines with J gene TRBJ2-3; D remains ambiguous. Germline CDR1 SGHTA, CDR2 FQGNSA. The CDR3 loop spans 16 amino acids. Trimming took 4 bases from V and 0 from J, leaving 14 bases between them. CDR3 loop: CASSSRWALSTDTQYF. The CDR3, as DNA: TGTGCCAGCAGCTCCCGTTGGGCCCTCAGCACAGATACGCAGTATTTT.

The chain uses TRBV5-4 and TRBJ2-5; D perhaps matches TRBD2 (6 bases). The germline gives CDR1 SGHNT, CDR2 YYREEE (reference sequence). CDR3 length: 14 amino acids. The V end was cut by 5 bases, the J end by 2 bases, with 13 bases between. The CDR3 sequence: CASSHRAGQETQYF. CDR3 DNA sequence: TGTGCCAGCAGTCACAGAGCGGGTCAAGAGACCCAGTACTTC. The variable domain in full, with the rest retrieved from reference TRBV5-4 and TRBJ2-5, is ETGVTQSPTHLIKTRGQQVTLRCSSQSGHNTVSWYQQALGQGPQFIFQYYREEENGRGNFPPRFSGLQFPNYSSELNVNALELDDSALYLCASSHRAGQETQYFGPGTRLLVL.

This clone has just a few counts. This sequence joins TRBV28 and TRBJ1-5; TRBD1 aligns across 9 bases. The junction had 3 bases not matched to a gene; V was cut back by 8 bases and J by 4 bases. The CDR3 runs 13 residues. Germline loops: CDR1 MDHEN, CDR2 SYDVKM. CDR3 protein: CASRQGGNQPQHF. CDR3 nucleotide sequence: TGTGCCAGCCGACAGGGGGGAAATCAGCCCCAGCATTTT.

This clone appeared a few times. The gene calls are TRBV18 and TRBJ2-5; 15 nucleotides line up with TRBD2. V shed 1 base, J shed 2 bases, and the junction held 2 bases outside the gene matches. This CDR3 is 17 amino acids long. Germline values: CDR1 KGHSH, CDR2 LQKENI. CDR3 nucleotide sequence: TGTGCCAGCTCACCACGGACTAGCGGGAGGGCTCAAGAGACCCAGTACTTC. Translated, it gives CASSPRTSGRAQETQYF.

CDR3 sequence: CASSIMTDTQYF. Here the CDR3 DNA reads TGTGCCAGCAGCATCATGACAGATACGCAGTATTTT. The genes are TRBV7-6 and TRBJ2-3, with D hard to call. The CDR3 covers 12 residues. CDR1 SGHVS and CDR2 FNYEAQ come from the germline V gene. The V end lost 5 bases, the J end lost 3 bases, and 6 bases lay between the germline ends.

V is TRBV5-6 and J is TRBJ1-2, with 9 bases lining up with TRBD1. The germline CDR1 and CDR2 sequences are SGHDT and YYEEEE. The J segment lost 8 bases and the V segment lost 3 bases, leaving 2 bases of the junction unmatched. The CDR3 length is 12 residues. The CDR3 loop is CASSSGQGGYTF. Here the CDR3 DNA reads TGTGCCAGCAGCTCTGGACAGGGGGGCTACACCTTC.

The chain uses TRBV4-3 and TRBJ2-7, with 7 bases aligning to TRBD1. V lost 3 bases and J lost 4; bases outside the gene matches: 9. The germline gives CDR1 LGHNA, CDR2 YSLEER. CDR3 size: 15 residues. In DNA form, the CDR3 reads TGCGCCAGCAGCCACTTAAGGACAGGACGATACGAGCAGTACTTC. It codes for CASSHLRTGRYEQYF.

The rearrangement uses TRBV20-1 and TRBJ2-1; D is ambiguous. V lost 6 bases and J 7 bases, leaving 10 bases between the germline ends. Per the germline V gene, CDR1 is DFQATT and CDR2 is SNEGSKA (reference sequence). The CDR3 covers 11 residues. CDR3 in amino acids: CSAQLRNEQFF. CDR3 nucleotide sequence: TGCAGTGCACAACTACGGAATGAGCAGTTCTTC.

This clone was picked up one time. The CDR3 DNA reads as TGTGCCAGCAGACGAGAGACTAGCGGCCAAGAGACCCAGTACTTC. It encodes CASRRETSGQETQYF. The chain uses TRBV7-2 and TRBJ2-5; 9 bases are a match to TRBD2. Trimming took 6 bases from V and 1 from J; bases not matched to a gene: 6. CDR3 length: 15 residues. Looked up from germline, CDR1 is SGHTA and CDR2 is FQGNSA.